Shown below are 20 T cell receptor beta chains from a single sample sequenced in a study of identical twins. TCRdb passed the 5' RACE reads through MiXCR, listing each CDR3 protein once. The sample yields hundreds of thousands of distinct CDR3 sequences, 6.1% seen once. The specimen sequenced was naive T cells sorted from blood. The receptors come from a man between 18 and 29 years old in good health.

This chain connects TRBV18 to TRBJ2-1; TRBD2 matches 8 bases. J was trimmed by 4 bases and V by 6 bases; bases with no gene match: 11. Germline lookup yields CDR1 KGHSH and CDR2 LQKENI. CDR3 size: 16 residues. The CDR3 DNA reads as TGTGCCAGCTCCGATCGGGCGACTAGCGCGTACAATGAGCAGTTCTTC. Protein product: CASSDRATSAYNEQFF.

This clonotype was seen repeatedly, ten times or more. This chain uses TRBV12-3 or TRBV12-4 with TRBJ1-4; the D is unclear. V was clipped by 7 bases and J by 0 bases, with 6 bases between them. This CDR3 has 13 residues. CDR3 sequence (DNA): TGTGCCAGCATGGGAGCAACTAATGAAAAACTGTTTTTT. Protein: CASMGATNEKLFF.

This clonotype was detected many times. CDR3 sequence: CSVYNNEQFF. CDR3 nucleotide sequence: TGCAGCGTCTACAACAATGAGCAGTTCTTC. The chain carries TRBV29-1 and TRBJ2-1; D call uncertain. The CDR3 covers 10 residues. The V and J ends lost 6 bases and 5 bases respectively, with 5 bases between them. From germline, CDR1 is SQVTM and CDR2 ANQGSEA.

The V and J genes are TRBV11-3 and TRBJ2-2; 10 bases fit TRBD2. This CDR3 is 15 amino acids long. Trimming removed 2 bases from V and 7 bases from J; junction bases left unmatched: 4. Germline V lookup: CDR1 SGHNT, CDR2 YENEEA. The CDR3 protein is CASSLSSGSIGELFF. Here the CDR3 DNA reads TGTGCCAGCAGCTTATCTAGCGGGAGTATCGGGGAGCTGTTTTTT.

This clonotype has only a few counts. J is TRBJ2-7 and V is TRBV18; TRBD1 matches at 9 bases. CDR3 size: 14 residues. Germline loops: CDR1 KGHSH, CDR2 LQKENI. V trimming: 2 bases; J trimming: 6 bases; junction bases outside the gene matches: 5. CDR3 nucleotides: TGTGCCAGCTCACCAAGAGGACAGGGGAGCGAGCAGTACGTC. This encodes CASSPRGQGSEQYV.

This clonotype was recorded at least ten times. This sequence joins TRBV20-1 and TRBJ2-5, with 13 bases fitting TRBD2. The CDR3 extends over 16 amino acids. Germline assignment: CDR1 DFQATT and CDR2 SNEGSKA (reference sequence). The junction had 6 bases not matched to a gene; V was cut back by 0 bases and J by 5 bases. For the CDR3, the DNA is TGCAGTGCTAGAGATACTAGCGGGAGGGCCTATGAGACCCAGTACTTC. Translated: CSARDTSGRAYETQYF.

This clonotype was picked up a small number of times. The chain has TRBV7-8 and TRBJ2-1; 8 bases align to TRBD1. J gave up 0 bases and V 6 bases, and 7 bases lay outside the gene matches. Germline V gives CDR1 SGHVS, CDR2 FQNEAQ. The CDR3 is 16 amino acids. The CDR3 nucleotides are TGTGCCAGCAGACCAGGGGGCTCAGGCTCCTACAATGAGCAGTTCTTC. This codes for CASRPGGSGSYNEQFF.

A few counts support this clonotype. The rearrangement links TRBV4-1 to TRBJ2-4, with D maybe TRBD2 (5 bases). The CDR3 is 17 amino acids. With 2 bases removed from V and 3 bases from J, the gap between germline ends came to 17 bases. Germline CDR1 and CDR2: MGHRA and YSYEKL. The CDR3 protein is CASSQWTGVALKNIQYF. CDR3 sequence (DNA): TGCGCCAGCAGCCAATGGACTGGGGTAGCGCTCAAAAACATTCAGTACTTC.

This clonotype was found many times. This chain joins TRBV7-2 and TRBJ1-2, with D possibly TRBD1 on 6 matching bases. The V and J ends lost 5 bases and 1 base respectively, with 14 bases between them. Germline values: CDR1 SGHTA, CDR2 FQGNSA. The CDR3 runs to 15 residues. The CDR3 region is CASSPGGGINYGYTF. The CDR3 DNA sequence: TGTGCCAGCAGCCCCGGGGGCGGTATTAACTATGGCTACACCTTC.

V and J are TRBV9 and TRBJ2-5; no clear D. Trimming stripped 3 bases from V and 1 base from J, with 13 bases between. Germline V gene sequence: CDR1 SGDLS, CDR2 YYNGEE. This CDR3 spans 15 amino acids. The CDR3 DNA reads as TGTGCCAGCAGCGGCCCGACGTACACCCAAGAGACCCAGTACTTC. Its protein is CASSGPTYTQETQYF.

This clonotype was recorded many times. The gene calls are TRBV27 and TRBJ2-5; D call uncertain. CDR3 size: 15 residues. Germline V lookup: CDR1 MNHEY, CDR2 SMNVEV (reference sequence). Between the trimmed V and J ends, which lost 0 bases and 2 bases, there was a span of 10 bases. This CDR3 reads CASSLSGWEQETQYF. In DNA form, the CDR3 reads TGTGCCAGCAGTTTATCGGGGTGGGAACAAGAGACCCAGTACTTC.

This clonotype has a count of ten or more. The chain links TRBV6-6 to TRBJ2-2, with TRBD1 identical over 7 bases. V was pared by 2 bases and J by 6 bases, with 0 bases of the junction left unmatched. This CDR3 comprises 13 residues. In germline, CDR1 is MNHNY, CDR2 SVGAGI (reference sequence). DNA of the CDR3: TGTGCCAGCAGTTACGACAGGGCCGGGGAGCTGTTTTTT. This sequence encodes CASSYDRAGELFF.

In its sample, this clonotype was seen a few times. This chain links TRBV10-3 with TRBJ2-3; D is ambiguous. The CDR3 loop spans 14 amino acids. V lost 6 bases and J 1 base, leaving 11 bases between the germline ends. CDR1 and CDR2 (germline): ENHRY, SYGVKD. CDR3 sequence: CAIRVAGGTDTQYF. DNA of the CDR3: TGTGCCATCAGGGTAGCAGGTGGCACAGATACGCAGTATTTT.

The table lists this clonotype with many counts. The chain employs TRBV20-1 and TRBJ2-7; D call uncertain. This CDR3 spans 15 amino acids. V lost 5 bases and J 5 bases, leaving 22 bases between the germline ends. Germline loops: CDR1 DFQATT, CDR2 SNEGSKA (reference sequence). The CDR3 loop is CSAAREARLVHEQYF. The DNA for the CDR3 is TGCAGTGCTGCACGAGAGGCTAGGCTCGTCCACGAGCAGTACTTC.

This clonotype was counted many times. The V call is TRBV20-1, the J call TRBJ2-3; D could derive from TRBD1 or TRBD2 (5 bases each). The V and J ends lost 6 bases and 6 bases respectively, with 16 bases between them. CDR1 and CDR2 (germline): DFQATT, SNEGSKA (reference sequence). This CDR3 comprises 13 residues. The CDR3 reads CSARIWGLDTQYF. Written as DNA, the CDR3 is TGCAGTGCGAGGATTTGGGGGTTGGATACGCAGTATTTT.

This clonotype was seen many times. The J gene is TRBJ2-3, the V gene TRBV20-1; TRBD2 is a possible D gene (5 bases). CDR1 is DFQATT and CDR2 is SNEGSKA in the germline V gene (reference sequence). CDR3 size: 15 residues. V was cut by 1 base and J by 2 bases, with 13 bases left in between. DNA for the CDR3: TGCAGTGCTAGAGCCTCCAGCGGCTACACAGATACGCAGTATTTT. Translating gives CSARASSGYTDTQYF.

This clonotype has ten or more counts. The V gene is TRBV3-1, the J gene TRBJ2-1; TRBD2 matches 10 bases. After removal of 4 bases from V and 6 bases from J, the junction contained 3 bases not matched to a gene. CDR1 is LGHDT and CDR2 is YNNKEL in the germline V gene (reference sequence). This CDR3 is built from 14 residues. The DNA of the CDR3 is TGTGCCAGCAGCCTTCGACTAGCGGGCAATGAGCAGTTCTTC. Its protein product is CASSLRLAGNEQFF.

The gene calls are TRBV7-2 and TRBJ1-4; 7 nucleotides match TRBD1. The CDR3 has 14 residues. V was pared by 5 bases and J by 4 bases, with 4 bases of the junction left unmatched. The germline V gene encodes CDR1 SGHTA and CDR2 FQGNSA. CDR3 DNA: TGTGCCAGCAGCCAAACAGGGGATAATGAAAAACTGTTTTTT. It yields the protein CASSQTGDNEKLFF.

This clonotype was observed at least ten times. The chain is built from TRBV5-5 and TRBJ2-7; the D is unclear. The CDR3 runs 13 residues. V lost 0 bases and J 6 bases, leaving 10 bases between the germline ends. CDR1 is SGHKS, CDR2 YYEKEE, per germline (reference sequence). The CDR3 coding sequence is TGTGCCAGCAGCTTGGCCTTGGCGGCCGAGCAGTACTTC. Translation gives CASSLALAAEQYF.

This clonotype was detected many times. The chain has TRBV20-1 and TRBJ2-5; 12 nucleotides align to TRBD2. V gave up 6 bases and J gave up 1 base; unmatched junction bases: 9. Germline assignment: CDR1 DFQATT and CDR2 SNEGSKA (reference sequence). The CDR3 length is 16 residues. The CDR3 protein is CSAQGLAGDLQETQYF. The CDR3 coding sequence is TGCAGTGCCCAGGGACTAGCGGGCGACCTCCAAGAGACCCAGTACTTC.